This record covers a single TCR beta chain. The antigen remains undetermined. This sample stems from a study of cytomegalovirus exposure and HLA in healthy donors. On the study more broadly: From 150 million to 200 million T cells, an earlier analysis saw under 140 million unique TCR beta sequences.

Study-wide findings and caveats: Analysis was carried out at a later point, and it linked a missense DCLRE1C variant to TCR beta V- and J-gene trimming.

PCR used 60 Vbeta primers and 13 Jbeta primers. Repertoires were generated with immunoSEQ multiplex PCR, while TCRdb's copy carries only in-frame clones and drops some. The sample yields over 65,000 clones, 81% seen once. V lost 1 base and J 9 bases, leaving 10 bases between the germline ends. Germline assignment: CDR1 SEHNR and CDR2 FQNEAQ (reference sequence). The CDR3 contains 13 residues. The sample comprised PBMCs. This chain links TRBV7-9 with TRBJ2-1; D is perhaps TRBD2 (5 bases). The TCR originated in a human donor in good health. The CDR3 here is CASSLVMAGEQFF. Here the CDR3 DNA reads TGTGCCAGCAGCTTAGTAATGGCGGGTGAGCAGTTCTTC.